This T cell receptor beta chain was sequenced during a study of T cell changes during pregnancy in multiple sclerosis. TCRdb's copy holds only in-frame clones and misses some; the assay was immunoSEQ multiplex PCR. The data show under 70,000 clones, approximately 92% seen once. V lost 0 bases, J lost 5 bases, and 11 bases stayed unmatched. Germline lookup yields CDR1 SGHRS and CDR2 YFSETQ. This CDR3 has 17 amino acids. The V call is TRBV5-1, the J call TRBJ2-5; 9 nucleotides agree with TRBD1. Material: peripheral blood, obtained in the third trimester of pregnancy. The origin of this receptor is a female donor in good health, enrolled as a control in a pregnancy study. The CDR3 spells CASSLGDRTGVGETQYF. The DNA for the CDR3 is TGCGCCAGCAGCTTGGGAGATAGGACAGGGGTAGGCGAGACCCAGTACTTC.